This passage covers 13 T cell receptor beta chains from one sample sequenced in a study of CD8 T cells in Susac syndrome. An input of about 0.5 to 1 ug of RNA was subjected to reverse transcription using random hexamers. In TCRdb, the immunoSEQ multiplex PCR reads were re-called with MiXCR into one record per CDR3 protein. The sample includes 180,000 or so distinct CDR3 sequences, around 94% of them seen just once. Specimen: CD4+ T cells from PBMCs. The receptors shown here come from a human donor in good health.

This clonotype was observed a single time. The chain couples TRBV29-1 to TRBJ2-3; 10 bases fit TRBD2. CDR1 SQVTM and CDR2 ANQGSEA come from the germline V gene. The CDR3 has 15 residues. Germline trimming cut 4 bases from V and 0 bases from J; bases unmatched to any gene: 4. Written as DNA, the CDR3 is TGCAGCGTTGGCCGAGCGGGGGGGAGCACAGATACGCAGTATTTT. This gives the protein CSVGRAGGSTDTQYF.

This chain connects TRBV27 to TRBJ2-5; tentative D call: TRBD2 (5 bases). V was shortened by 8 bases and J by 5 bases, with 24 bases between the two germline ends. Germline CDR1 and CDR2: MNHEY and SMNVEV (reference sequence). This CDR3 is built from 16 residues. The CDR3 here is CASGTPAAGVWETQYF. CDR3 nucleotide sequence: TGTGCCAGCGGAACCCCGGCGGCCGGGGTGTGGGAGACCCAGTACTTC.

This clonotype was found once. The chain carries TRBV25-1 and TRBJ1-2, with a weak D call TRBD1 (6 bases). CDR3 length equals 13 residues. Germline V gene sequence: CDR1 MGHDK, CDR2 SYGVNS. Trimming removed 3 bases from V and 6 bases from J, with 11 bases in between. In nucleotides, the CDR3 is TGTGCCAGCAGTGATACAGGGCGGGATGGCTACACCTTC. Translated: CASSDTGRDGYTF.

The chain joins TRBV7-9 to TRBJ2-7; 11 bases fit TRBD1. The junction had 6 bases not matched to a gene; V was cut back by 4 bases and J by 4 bases. The CDR3 totals 15 residues. Germline CDR1 is SEHNR and CDR2 is FQNEAQ (reference sequence). The CDR3 loop reads CASSSGGTGGYEQYF. The CDR3 DNA is TGTGCCAGCAGCTCCGGAGGGACAGGGGGGTACGAGCAGTACTTC.

For the CDR3, the DNA is TGCAGTGCGACAGACCATGCACCTCGCGGGGAGCTGTTTTTT. Translated, it gives CSATDHAPRGELFF. The J gene is TRBJ2-2, the V gene TRBV20-1; weak D call: TRBD1 (5 bases). V was trimmed by 6 bases and J by 7 bases, leaving 18 bases between them. Germline V gives CDR1 DFQATT, CDR2 SNEGSKA (reference sequence). The CDR3 extends over 14 amino acids.

This clonotype was detected once. V and J are TRBV20-1 and TRBJ1-1; D unresolved. Germline assignment: CDR1 DFQATT and CDR2 SNEGSKA (reference sequence). CDR3 length: 14 amino acids. The V gene lost 1 base and the J gene lost 0 bases, with 9 bases spanning the gap. The CDR3, as DNA: TGCAGTGCTAGAGCGGTCGGCATGAACACTGAAGCTTTCTTT. It translates to CSARAVGMNTEAFF.

V is TRBV20-1 and J is TRBJ2-7; D may be TRBD2 (5 bases). Trimming took 6 bases from V and 7 from J, leaving 16 bases between them. The CDR3 sequence is 12 residues long. Germline V gene data show CDR1 as DFQATT and CDR2 as SNEGSKA (reference sequence). The CDR3 DNA reads as TGCAGTGCGGGAGAGGACTCGGGAGAGCAGTACTTC. Amino acid sequence: CSAGEDSGEQYF.

The gene calls are TRBV4-3 and TRBJ2-3, with 7 bases matching TRBD2. This CDR3 is 15 amino acids long. The V gene end was trimmed by 4 bases and the J gene end by 2 bases; junction bases not matched to a gene: 6. Germline values: CDR1 LGHNA, CDR2 YSLEER. CDR3 DNA sequence: TGCGCCAGCAGCCCCTCTAGCGGTCCCACAGATACGCAGTATTTT. Translated: CASSPSSGPTDTQYF.

The genes are TRBV11-1 and TRBJ2-3; D is perhaps TRBD2 (7 bases). Trimming stripped 0 bases from V and 7 bases from J, with 14 bases between. This CDR3 is 15 amino acids long. Per the germline V gene, CDR1 is SGHAT and CDR2 is FQDESV (reference sequence). The DNA of the CDR3 is TGTGCCAGCAGCTTAGCCAATGGGGGGGCGAATACGCAGTATTTT. Translating it yields CASSLANGGANTQYF.

CDR3 DNA sequence: TGTGCCATGGCTAAAGGGGCCCCACAACCCTCCTACGAGCAGTACTTC. It translates to CAMAKGAPQPSYEQYF. The chain employs TRBV5-4 and TRBJ2-7; weak D call: TRBD1 (5 bases). V was trimmed by 9 bases and J by 0 bases, leaving 22 bases between them. This CDR3 spans 16 amino acids. Germline lookup yields CDR1 SGHNT and CDR2 YYREEE (reference sequence).

The chain uses TRBV5-1 and TRBJ1-1; the D gene is possibly TRBD1 (5 bases). The CDR3 runs to 14 residues. V was pared by 0 bases and J by 0 bases, with 6 bases between. The germline CDR1 and CDR2 sequences are SGHRS and YFSETQ. The DNA for the CDR3 is TGCGCCAGCAGCTTGGAACAGGTGAACACTGAAGCTTTCTTT. Amino acids: CASSLEQVNTEAFF.

V gene TRBV3-1 combines with J gene TRBJ1-1; a weak D match, TRBD1 (6 bases). The germline CDR1 and CDR2 sequences are LGHDT and YNNKEL (reference sequence). The CDR3 covers 13 residues. Trimming pared 6 bases from V and 5 bases from J, leaving 13 bases between. The CDR3 nucleotides read TGTGCCAGCAGTTACAGGGTTCGGACTGAAGCTTTCTTT. Encoded protein: CASSYRVRTEAFF.

The CDR3 bases are TGCAGCGTTGGGGACGGGGGCACTGAAGCTTTCTTT. It translates to CSVGDGGTEAFF. V and J are TRBV29-1 and TRBJ1-1; tentatively, D is TRBD1 (5 bases). The CDR3 runs to 12 residues. V was shortened by 4 bases and J by 4 bases, with 10 bases between the two germline ends. Germline values: CDR1 SQVTM, CDR2 ANQGSEA.